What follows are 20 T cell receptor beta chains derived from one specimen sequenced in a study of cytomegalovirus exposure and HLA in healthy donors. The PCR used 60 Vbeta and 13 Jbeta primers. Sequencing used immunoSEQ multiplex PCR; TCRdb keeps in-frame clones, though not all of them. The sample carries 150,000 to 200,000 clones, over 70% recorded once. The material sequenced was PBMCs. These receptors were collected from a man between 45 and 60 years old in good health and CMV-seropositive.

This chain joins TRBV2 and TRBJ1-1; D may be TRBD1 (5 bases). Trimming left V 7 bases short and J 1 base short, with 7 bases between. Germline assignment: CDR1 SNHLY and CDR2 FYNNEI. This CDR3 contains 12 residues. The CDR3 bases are TGTGCCAGCACGACAGAGAACACTGAAGCTTTCTTT. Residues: CASTTENTEAFF.

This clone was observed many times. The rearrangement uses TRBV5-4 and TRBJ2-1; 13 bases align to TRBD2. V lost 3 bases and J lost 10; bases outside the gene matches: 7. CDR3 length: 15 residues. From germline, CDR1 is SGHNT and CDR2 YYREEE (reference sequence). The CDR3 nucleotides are TGTGCCAGCAGCTGGGGGGGACTAGCGGGACTCGAGCAGTTCTTC. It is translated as CASSWGGLAGLEQFF.

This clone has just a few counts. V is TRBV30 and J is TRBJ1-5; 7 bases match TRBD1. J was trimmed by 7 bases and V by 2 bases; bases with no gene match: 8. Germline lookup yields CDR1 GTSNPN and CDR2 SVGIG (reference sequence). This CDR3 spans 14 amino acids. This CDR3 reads CAWSPNRGRQPQHF. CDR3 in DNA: TGTGCCTGGAGTCCCAACAGGGGCCGACAGCCCCAGCATTTT.

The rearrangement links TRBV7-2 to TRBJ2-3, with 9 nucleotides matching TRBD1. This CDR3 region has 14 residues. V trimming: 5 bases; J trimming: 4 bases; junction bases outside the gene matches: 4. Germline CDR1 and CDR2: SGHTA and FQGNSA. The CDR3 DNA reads TGTGCCAGCAGCAAAAACAGGGGGCCAGATACGCAGTATTTT. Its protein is CASSKNRGPDTQYF.

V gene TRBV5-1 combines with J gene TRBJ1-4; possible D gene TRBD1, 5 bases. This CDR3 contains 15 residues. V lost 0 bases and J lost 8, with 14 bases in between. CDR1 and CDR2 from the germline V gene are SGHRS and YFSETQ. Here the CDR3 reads CASSLVPGQGEKLFF. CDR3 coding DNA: TGCGCCAGCAGCTTGGTGCCAGGCCAGGGCGAAAAACTGTTTTTT.

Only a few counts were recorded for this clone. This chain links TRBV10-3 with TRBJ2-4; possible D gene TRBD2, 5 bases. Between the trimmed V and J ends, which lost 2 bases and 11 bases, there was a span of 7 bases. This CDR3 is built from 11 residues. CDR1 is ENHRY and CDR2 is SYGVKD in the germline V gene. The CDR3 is CAISEKEVQYF. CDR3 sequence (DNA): TGTGCCATCAGTGAGAAGGAGGTTCAGTACTTC.

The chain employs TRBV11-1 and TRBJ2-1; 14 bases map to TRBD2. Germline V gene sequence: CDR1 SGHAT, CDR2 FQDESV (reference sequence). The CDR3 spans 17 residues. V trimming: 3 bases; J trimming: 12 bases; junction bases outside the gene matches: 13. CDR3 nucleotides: TGTGCCAGCAGCTTCCGCCCAGGACTAGCGGGGGGTACTGGGCAGTTCTTC. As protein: CASSFRPGLAGGTGQFF.

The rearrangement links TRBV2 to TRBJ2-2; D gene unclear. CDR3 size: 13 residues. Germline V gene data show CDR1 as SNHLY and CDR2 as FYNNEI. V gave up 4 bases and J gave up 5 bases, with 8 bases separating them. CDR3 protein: CASSGPLTGELFF. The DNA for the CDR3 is TGTGCCAGCAGTGGGCCTTTAACCGGGGAGCTGTTTTTT.

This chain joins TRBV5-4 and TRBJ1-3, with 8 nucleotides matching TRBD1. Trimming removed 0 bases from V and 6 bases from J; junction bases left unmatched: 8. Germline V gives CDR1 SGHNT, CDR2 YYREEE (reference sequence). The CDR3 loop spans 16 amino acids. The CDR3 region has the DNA TGTGCCAGCAGCTTGGTGGCAGGGGGCTCAGTAAACACCATATATTTT. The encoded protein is CASSLVAGGSVNTIYF.

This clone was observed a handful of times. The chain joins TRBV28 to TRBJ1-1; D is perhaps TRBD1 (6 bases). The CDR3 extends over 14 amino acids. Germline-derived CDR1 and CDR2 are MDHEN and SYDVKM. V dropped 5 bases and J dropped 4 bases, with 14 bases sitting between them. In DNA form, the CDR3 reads TGTGCCAGCAGTCGGGACACCGTCGTCACTGAAGCTTTCTTT. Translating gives CASSRDTVVTEAFF.

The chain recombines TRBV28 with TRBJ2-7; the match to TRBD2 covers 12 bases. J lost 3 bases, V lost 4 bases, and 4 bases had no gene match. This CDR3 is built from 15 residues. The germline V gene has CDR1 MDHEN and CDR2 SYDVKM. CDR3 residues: CASSYWTSGDYEQYF. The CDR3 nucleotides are TGTGCCAGCAGTTACTGGACTAGCGGGGACTACGAGCAGTACTTC.

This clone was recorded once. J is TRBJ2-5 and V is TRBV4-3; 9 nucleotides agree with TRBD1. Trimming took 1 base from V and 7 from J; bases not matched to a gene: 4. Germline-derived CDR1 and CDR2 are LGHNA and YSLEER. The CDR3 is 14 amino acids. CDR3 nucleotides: TGCGCCAGCAGCCAAGGCGAGGGACAGGGGACCCAGTACTTC. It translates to CASSQGEGQGTQYF.

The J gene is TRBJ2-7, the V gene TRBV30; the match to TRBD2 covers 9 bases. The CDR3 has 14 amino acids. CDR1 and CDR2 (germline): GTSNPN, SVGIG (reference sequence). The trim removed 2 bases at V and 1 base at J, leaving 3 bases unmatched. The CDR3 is CAWSRLAGSYEQYF. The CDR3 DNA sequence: TGTGCCTGGAGTAGGCTAGCGGGATCCTACGAGCAGTACTTC.

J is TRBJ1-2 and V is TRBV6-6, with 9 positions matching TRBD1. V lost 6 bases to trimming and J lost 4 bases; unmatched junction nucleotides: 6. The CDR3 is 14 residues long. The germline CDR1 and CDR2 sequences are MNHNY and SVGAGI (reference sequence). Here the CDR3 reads CASSGTGTSYGYTF. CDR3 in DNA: TGTGCCAGCAGCGGGACAGGGACGTCCTATGGCTACACCTTC.

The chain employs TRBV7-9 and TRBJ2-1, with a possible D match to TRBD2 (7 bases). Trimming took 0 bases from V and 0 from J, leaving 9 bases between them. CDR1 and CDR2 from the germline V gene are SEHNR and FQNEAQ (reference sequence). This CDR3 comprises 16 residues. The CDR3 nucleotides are TGTGCCAGCAGCTTAGCGGGGGGGCCCTCCTACAATGAGCAGTTCTTC. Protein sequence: CASSLAGGPSYNEQFF. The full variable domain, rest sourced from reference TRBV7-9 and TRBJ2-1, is DTGVSQNPRHKITKRGQNVTFRCDPISEHNRLYWYRQTLGQGPEFLTYFQNEAQLEKSRLLSDRFSAERPKGSFSTLEIQRTEQGDSAMYLCASSLAGGPSYNEQFFGPGTRLTVL.

CDR3 sequence reads: CASSRQTDRNYGYTF. CDR3 nucleotides: TGTGCCAGCAGCAGACAGACCGACAGGAACTATGGCTACACCTTC. V and J are TRBV13 and TRBJ1-2, with D tentatively TRBD1 (6 bases). Trimming removed 5 bases from V and 2 bases from J, with 15 bases in between. The germline V gene has CDR1 PRHDT and CDR2 FYEKMQ (reference sequence). The CDR3 runs 15 residues.

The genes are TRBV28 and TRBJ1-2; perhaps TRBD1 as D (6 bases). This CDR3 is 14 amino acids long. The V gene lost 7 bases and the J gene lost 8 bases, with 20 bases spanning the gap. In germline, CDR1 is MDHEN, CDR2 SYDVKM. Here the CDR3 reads CASTQGGAAQGYTF. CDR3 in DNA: TGTGCCAGCACCCAAGGGGGAGCGGCACAGGGCTACACCTTC.

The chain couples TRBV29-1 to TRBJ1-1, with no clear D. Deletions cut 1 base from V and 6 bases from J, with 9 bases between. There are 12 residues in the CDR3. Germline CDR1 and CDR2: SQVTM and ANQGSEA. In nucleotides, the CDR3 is TGCAGCGTTGAAGCCGTGAGGGCTGAAGCTTTCTTT. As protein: CSVEAVRAEAFF.

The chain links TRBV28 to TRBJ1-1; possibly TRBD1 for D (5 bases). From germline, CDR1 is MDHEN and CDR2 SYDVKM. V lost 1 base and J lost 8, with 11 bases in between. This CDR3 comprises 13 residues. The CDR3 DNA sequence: TGTGCCAGCAGTTTATCCAGGGTTGGGGAAGCTTTCTTT. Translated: CASSLSRVGEAFF. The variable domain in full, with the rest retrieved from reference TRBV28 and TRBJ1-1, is DVKVTQSSRYLVKRTGEKVFLECVQDMDHENMFWYRQDPGLGLRLIYFSYDVKMKEKGDIPEGYSVSREKKERFSLILESASTNQTSMYLCASSLSRVGEAFFGQGTRLTVV.

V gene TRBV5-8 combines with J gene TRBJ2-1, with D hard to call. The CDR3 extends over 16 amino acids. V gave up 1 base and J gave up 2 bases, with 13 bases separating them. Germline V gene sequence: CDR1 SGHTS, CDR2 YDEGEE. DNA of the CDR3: TGTGCCAGCAGCTTGCCCGGGTCCCTACCCTACAATGAGCAGTTCTTC. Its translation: CASSLPGSLPYNEQFF.